One T cell receptor (beta chain) is described in this entry. The CDR3 length is 13 residues. Between the trimmed V and J ends, which lost 5 bases and 4 bases, there was a span of 10 bases. Germline V gene data show CDR1 as MNHEY and CDR2 as SMNVEV (reference sequence). Generated by immunoSEQ multiplex PCR, the TCRdb table keeps only in-frame clones and is missing some. The table lists some 1,100,000 clones, approximately 80% of them singletons, with around 0.47% in the top ten. The sample comes from a study of shared clonotypes between healthy human individuals. The sequence was obtained from a man younger than 35 in good health. Some clones in this sample may be carry-over from other donors' samples. The sequencing input was memory CD4+ T cells from PBMCs. Regarding subset: CD45RA-negative fraction. The chain carries TRBV27 and TRBJ2-3, with D possibly being TRBD1 or TRBD2 (5 bases each). For the CDR3, the DNA is TGTGCCAGCAGTGCCACGGGACCAGATACGCAGTATTTT. It codes for CASSATGPDTQYF.